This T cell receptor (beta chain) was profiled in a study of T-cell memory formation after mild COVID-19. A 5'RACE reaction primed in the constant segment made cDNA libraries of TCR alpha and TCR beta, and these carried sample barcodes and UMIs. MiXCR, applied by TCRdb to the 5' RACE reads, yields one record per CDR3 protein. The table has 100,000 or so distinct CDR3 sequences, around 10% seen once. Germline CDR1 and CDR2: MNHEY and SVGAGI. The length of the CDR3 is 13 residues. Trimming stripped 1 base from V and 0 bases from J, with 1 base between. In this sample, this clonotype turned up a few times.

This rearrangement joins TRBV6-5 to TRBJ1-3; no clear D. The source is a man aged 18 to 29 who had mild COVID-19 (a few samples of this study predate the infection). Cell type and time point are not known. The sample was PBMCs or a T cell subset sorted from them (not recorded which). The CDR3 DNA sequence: TGTGCCAGCAGTTACTACTCTGGAAACACCATATATTTT. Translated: CASSYYSGNTIYF.